Listed below are T cell receptor beta chains from one sample, sequenced in a study of blood T cells in healthy people across ages. TCRdb fed the 5' RACE reads into MiXCR, producing one record per CDR3 protein. This sample has roughly 1,500,000 distinct CDR3 sequences, with about 31% found just once. Sequencing was done on a sample of blood. The source is a woman under 40 in good health. The CDR3 runs from the conserved cysteine through the conserved F or W. The order of the fields is D gene, J gene, clone size, V gene, CDR3 length, CDR3 protein, CDR3 DNA. A D gene is named only where the DNA matches it firmly. Not every row has a clone size; where given, it reads once, few, many or a size class.

>TRBD1|TRBJ1-1|NA|TRBV20-1|16
CSARDSATGMNTEAFF
TGCAGTGCTAGAGATTCGGCGACAGGGATGAACACTGAAGCTTTCTTT
>NA|TRBJ2-3|few|TRBV20-1|17
CSARDRGTSLLRDTQYF
TGCAGTGCTAGAGATCGAGGAACCTCCCTTTTAAGGGATACGCAGTATTTT
>NA|TRBJ2-7|NA|TRBV6-1|13
CASSELGSGEQYF
TGTGCCAGCAGTGAATTAGGGTCTGGAGAGCAGTACTTC
>TRBD1|TRBJ1-1|NA|TRBV6-2/TRBV6-3|17
CASSYEVPLTGEAEAFF
TGTGCCAGCAGTTACGAGGTCCCCCTAACAGGGGAAGCTGAAGCTTTCTTT
>TRBD2|TRBJ2-1|few|TRBV6-2/TRBV6-3|18
CASSYSRSGGLTYNEQFF
TGTGCCAGCAGTTACTCGAGAAGCGGGGGCCTTACCTACAATGAGCAGTTCTTC
>TRBD1|TRBJ2-7|NA|TRBV10-3|16
CAISDSNRGRGDEQYF
TGTGCCATCAGTGACTCTAATAGGGGGCGCGGCGACGAGCAGTACTTC
>NA|TRBJ1-2|many|TRBV7-9|10
CASVGEGYTF
TGTGCCAGCGTCGGTGAGGGCTACACCTTC
>TRBD1|TRBJ1-1|once|TRBV5-6|14
CASSKGQPLVLAFF
TGTGCCAGCAGCAAGGGACAGCCGCTAGTTCTAGCTTTCTTT
>NA|TRBJ1-1|NA|TRBV10-2|13
CATLRALRTEAFF
TGCGCCACCCTGAGGGCACTTCGGACTGAAGCTTTCTTT
>NA|TRBJ2-7|many|TRBV9|14
CASSVEVSSYEQYF
TGTGCCAGCAGCGTAGAAGTCAGCTCCTACGAGCAGTACTTC
>NA|TRBJ2-5|many|TRBV5-1|14
CASRLQVSQETQYF
TGCGCCAGCAGGCTACAGGTCAGCCAAGAGACCCAGTACTTC
>NA|TRBJ1-2|NA|TRBV30|13
CAWAHAVGTGYTF
TGTGCCTGGGCTCACGCCGTCGGAACAGGCTACACCTTC
>TRBD2|TRBJ2-1|NA|TRBV10-1|16
CASRNFSGRGDNEQFF
TGCGCCAGCAGGAACTTTAGCGGGAGGGGTGACAATGAGCAGTTCTTC
>NA|TRBJ1-1|NA|TRBV4-1|12
CASRRQDTEAFF
TGCGCCAGCAGGCGTCAGGACACTGAAGCTTTCTTT
>TRBD1|TRBJ2-7|NA|TRBV16|16
CASSPRGQAFSYEQYF
TGTGCCAGCAGCCCTCGAGGACAGGCTTTCTCCTACGAGCAGTACTTC
>TRBD2|TRBJ2-6|few|TRBV3-1|20
CASSPYLGLAGASGANVLTF
TGTGCCAGCAGCCCATACCTGGGACTAGCGGGAGCCTCTGGGGCCAACGTCCTGACTTTC
>NA|TRBJ1-5|NA|TRBV27|16
CASSLMGQGGNQPQHF
TGTGCCAGCAGTTTAATGGGTCAGGGCGGGAATCAGCCCCAGCATTTT
>NA|TRBJ2-1|NA|TRBV6-2/TRBV6-3|14
CASSLNAGYNEQFF
TGTGCCAGCAGTTTAAACGCTGGGTACAATGAGCAGTTCTTC
>TRBD2|TRBJ2-7|NA|TRBV12-3/TRBV12-4|13
CASSTSGKGEQYF
TGTGCCAGCAGTACTAGCGGGAAAGGCGAGCAGTACTTC
>TRBD2|TRBJ2-7|NA|TRBV15|16
CATSRDKAGAVYEQYF
TGTGCCACCAGCAGAGATAAGGCGGGAGCGGTCTACGAGCAGTACTTC
>TRBD2|TRBJ2-3|few|TRBV20-1|17
CSARDSGAGGPPDTQYF
TGCAGTGCTAGAGATAGTGGAGCGGGAGGGCCCCCAGATACGCAGTATTTT
>NA|TRBJ2-3|few|TRBV7-3|15
CASSQGPHSTDTQYF
TGTGCCAGCAGCCAGGGTCCTCATAGCACAGATACGCAGTATTTT
>TRBD1|TRBJ2-4|few|TRBV7-2|16
CASSLALWQGVGEQYF
TGTGCCAGCAGCTTAGCGCTGTGGCAGGGGGTTGGAGAGCAGTACTTC